The clone carrying this T cell receptor beta chain came up a few times. The target antigen is unknown. The CDR3 covers 13 residues. Germline CDR1 LGHNT, CDR2 FRNRAP. Trimming took off 1 base at V and 3 bases at J, with 3 bases between the two ends. This sample stems from a study of PD-1 blockade in mismatch repair-deficient tumors. Looking at the study overall: Patients had around 11 mismatch repair-deficient cancer types, all previously treated and progressing.

Study-level results: After pembrolizumab, tumor-resident clones rose rapidly, then generally contracted before radiologic responses.

Some clones are missing from TCRdb's copy, which holds only in-frame ones; the method was immunoSEQ multiplex PCR. Altogether 100,000 or so clones are present, over 65% being singletons, with the ten largest covering around 6.6%. Mismatch repair deficiency was confirmed in all patients, by PCR or immunohistochemistry. Three pembrolizumab responders had their TCRs sequenced. This specimen consisted of peripheral blood, obtained about 33 weeks after starting pembrolizumab. V and J are TRBV12-5 and TRBJ2-2; D is undetermined. This TCR derives from an adult with mismatch repair-deficient cancer. The CDR3 loop reads CASGLDYTGELFF. The CDR3, as DNA: TGTGCTAGTGGTTTGGACTACACCGGGGAGCTGTTTTTT.